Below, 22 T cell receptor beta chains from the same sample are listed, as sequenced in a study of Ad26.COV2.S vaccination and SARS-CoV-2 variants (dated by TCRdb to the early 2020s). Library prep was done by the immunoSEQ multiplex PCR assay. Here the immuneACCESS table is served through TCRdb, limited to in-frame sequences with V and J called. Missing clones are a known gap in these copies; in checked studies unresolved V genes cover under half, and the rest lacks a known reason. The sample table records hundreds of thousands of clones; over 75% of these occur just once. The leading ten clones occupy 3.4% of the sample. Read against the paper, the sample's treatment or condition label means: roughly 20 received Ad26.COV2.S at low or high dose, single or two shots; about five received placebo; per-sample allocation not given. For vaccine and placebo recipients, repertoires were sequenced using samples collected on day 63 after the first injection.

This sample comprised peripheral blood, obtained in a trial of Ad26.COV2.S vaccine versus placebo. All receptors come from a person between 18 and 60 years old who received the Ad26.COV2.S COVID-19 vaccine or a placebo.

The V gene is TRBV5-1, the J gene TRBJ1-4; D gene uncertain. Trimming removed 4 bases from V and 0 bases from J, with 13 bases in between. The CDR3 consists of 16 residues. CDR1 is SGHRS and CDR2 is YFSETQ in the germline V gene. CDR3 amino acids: CASSAVGITTNEKLFF. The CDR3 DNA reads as TGCGCCAGCAGCGCCGTTGGAATTACAACTAATGAAAAACTGTTTTTT.

The CDR3 sequence: CASSKIKNEQYF. The DNA of the CDR3 is TGTGCCAGCAGCAAGATTAAAAACGAGCAGTACTTC. This chain links TRBV6-2 or TRBV6-3 with TRBJ2-7; D ambiguous. Germline V gene sequence: CDR1 MNHEY, CDR2 SVGEGT. V lost 6 bases, J lost 5 bases, and 11 bases lay in between. The CDR3 is 12 amino acids.

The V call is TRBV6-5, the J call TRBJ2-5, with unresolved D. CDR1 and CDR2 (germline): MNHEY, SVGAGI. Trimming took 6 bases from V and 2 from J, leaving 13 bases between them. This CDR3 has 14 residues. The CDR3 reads CASRRRRGQETQYF. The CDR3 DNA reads TGTGCCAGCAGAAGACGAAGAGGACAAGAGACCCAGTACTTC.

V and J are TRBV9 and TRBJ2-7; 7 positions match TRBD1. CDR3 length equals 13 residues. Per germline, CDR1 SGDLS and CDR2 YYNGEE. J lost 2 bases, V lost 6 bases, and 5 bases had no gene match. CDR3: CASNRDSTYEQYF. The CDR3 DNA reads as TGTGCCAGCAACCGGGACAGCACCTACGAGCAGTACTTC.

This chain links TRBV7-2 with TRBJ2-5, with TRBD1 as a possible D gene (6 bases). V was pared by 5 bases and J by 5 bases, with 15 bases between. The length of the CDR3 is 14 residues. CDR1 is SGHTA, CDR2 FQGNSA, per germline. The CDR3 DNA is TGTGCCAGCAGCGCCGAGGGGGTTTTGGAGACCCAGTACTTC. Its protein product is CASSAEGVLETQYF.

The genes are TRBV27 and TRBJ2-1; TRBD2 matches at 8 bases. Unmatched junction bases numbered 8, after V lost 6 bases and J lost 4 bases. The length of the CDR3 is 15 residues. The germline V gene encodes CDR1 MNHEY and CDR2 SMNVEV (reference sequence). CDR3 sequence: CASRRVAGRYNEQFF. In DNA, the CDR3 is TGTGCCAGCAGGCGGGTAGCGGGGAGATACAATGAGCAGTTCTTC.

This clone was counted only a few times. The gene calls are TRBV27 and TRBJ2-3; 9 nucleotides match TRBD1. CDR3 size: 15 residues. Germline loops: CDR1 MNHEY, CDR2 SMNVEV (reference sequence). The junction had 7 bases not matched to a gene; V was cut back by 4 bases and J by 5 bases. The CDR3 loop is CASSSMDRGIDTQYF. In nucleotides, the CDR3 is TGTGCCAGCAGTTCAATGGACAGGGGAATAGATACGCAGTATTTT.

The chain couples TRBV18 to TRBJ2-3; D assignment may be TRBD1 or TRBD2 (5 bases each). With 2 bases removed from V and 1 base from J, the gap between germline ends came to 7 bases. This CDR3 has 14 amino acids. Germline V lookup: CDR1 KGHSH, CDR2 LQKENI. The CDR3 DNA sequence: TGTGCCAGCTCACCAGGGGGTCGCACAGATACGCAGTATTTT. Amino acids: CASSPGGRTDTQYF.

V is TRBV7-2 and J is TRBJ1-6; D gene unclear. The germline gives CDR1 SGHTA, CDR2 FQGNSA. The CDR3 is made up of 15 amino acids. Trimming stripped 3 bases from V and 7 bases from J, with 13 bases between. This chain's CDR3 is CASSFLGTLNSPLHF. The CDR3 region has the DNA TGTGCCAGCAGCTTTCTGGGAACGCTGAATTCACCCCTCCACTTT.

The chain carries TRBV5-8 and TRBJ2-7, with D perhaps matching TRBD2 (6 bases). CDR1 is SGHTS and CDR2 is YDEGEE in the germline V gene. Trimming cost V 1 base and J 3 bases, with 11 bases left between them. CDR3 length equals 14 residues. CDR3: CASSLHRGYYEQYF. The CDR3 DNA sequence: TGTGCCAGCAGCTTGCACCGGGGGTACTACGAGCAGTACTTC.

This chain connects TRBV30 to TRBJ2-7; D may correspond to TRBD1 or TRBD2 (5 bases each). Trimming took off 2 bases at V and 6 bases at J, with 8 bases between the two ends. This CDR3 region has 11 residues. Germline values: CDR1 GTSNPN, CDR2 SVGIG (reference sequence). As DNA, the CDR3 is TGTGCCTGGAGTTCGAGGGGCGAGCAGTACTTC. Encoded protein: CAWSSRGEQYF. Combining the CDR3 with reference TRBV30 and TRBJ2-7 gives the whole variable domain SQTIHQWPATLVQPVGSPLSLECTVEGTSNPNLYWYRQAAGRGLQLLFYSVGIGQISSEVPQNLSASRPQDRQFILSSKKLLLSDSGFYLCAWSSRGEQYFGPGTRLTVT.

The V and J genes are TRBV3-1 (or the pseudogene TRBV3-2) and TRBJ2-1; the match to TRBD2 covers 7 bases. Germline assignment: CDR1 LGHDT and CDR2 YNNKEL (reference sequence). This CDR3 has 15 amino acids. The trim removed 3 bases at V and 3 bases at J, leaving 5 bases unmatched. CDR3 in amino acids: CASSQGRGNYNEQFF. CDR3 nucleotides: TGTGCCAGCAGCCAGGGGCGGGGGAACTACAATGAGCAGTTCTTC.

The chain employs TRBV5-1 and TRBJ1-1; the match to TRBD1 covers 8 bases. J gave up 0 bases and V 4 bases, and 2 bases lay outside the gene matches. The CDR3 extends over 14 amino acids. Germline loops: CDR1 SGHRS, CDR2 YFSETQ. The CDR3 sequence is CASSAGQVNTEAFF. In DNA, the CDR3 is TGCGCCAGCAGCGCGGGACAGGTGAACACTGAAGCTTTCTTT.

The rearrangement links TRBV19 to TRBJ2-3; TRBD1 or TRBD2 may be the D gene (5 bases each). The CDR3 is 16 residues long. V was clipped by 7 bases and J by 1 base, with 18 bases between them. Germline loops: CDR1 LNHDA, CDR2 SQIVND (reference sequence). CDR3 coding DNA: TGTGCCAGTACGGGGAAAACAGGATACGGCACAGATACGCAGTATTTT. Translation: CASTGKTGYGTDTQYF. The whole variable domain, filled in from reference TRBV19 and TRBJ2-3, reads DGGITQSPKYLFRKEGQNVTLSCEQNLNHDAMYWYRQDPGQGLRLIYYSQIVNDFQKGDIAEGYSVSREKKESFPLTVTSAQKNPTAFYLCASTGKTGYGTDTQYFGPGTRLTVL.

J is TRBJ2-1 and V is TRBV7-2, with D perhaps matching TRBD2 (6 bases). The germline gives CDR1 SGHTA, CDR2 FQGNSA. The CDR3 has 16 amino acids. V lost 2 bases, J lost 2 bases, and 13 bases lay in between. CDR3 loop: CASSLNSGGTYNEQFF. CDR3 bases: TGTGCCAGCAGCTTAAACTCCGGCGGGACCTACAATGAGCAGTTCTTC. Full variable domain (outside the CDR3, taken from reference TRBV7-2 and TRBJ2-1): GAGVSQSPSNKVTEKGKDVELRCDPISGHTALYWYRQSLGQGLEFLIYFQGNSAPDKSGLPSDRFSAERTGGSVSTLTIQRTQQEDSAVYLCASSLNSGGTYNEQFFGPGTRLTVL.

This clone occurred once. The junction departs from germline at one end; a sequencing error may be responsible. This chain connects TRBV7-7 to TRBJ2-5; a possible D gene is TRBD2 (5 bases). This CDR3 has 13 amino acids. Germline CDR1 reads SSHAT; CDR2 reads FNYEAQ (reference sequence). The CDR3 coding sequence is TGTGCTAGCAGCCCGAGGGACCAAGAGACCCAGTACTTC. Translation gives CASSPRDQETQYF.

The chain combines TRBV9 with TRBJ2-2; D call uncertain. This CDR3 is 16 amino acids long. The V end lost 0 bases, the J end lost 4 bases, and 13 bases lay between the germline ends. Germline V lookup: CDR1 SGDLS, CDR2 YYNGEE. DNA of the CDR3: TGTGCCAGCAGCGTAGCTACGTGGAAGGGCACCGGGGAGCTGTTTTTT. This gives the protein CASSVATWKGTGELFF.

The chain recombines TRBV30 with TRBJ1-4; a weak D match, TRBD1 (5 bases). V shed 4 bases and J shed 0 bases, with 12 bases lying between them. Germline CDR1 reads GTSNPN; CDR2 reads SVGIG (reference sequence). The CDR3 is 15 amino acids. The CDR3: CAWMTGATTNEKLFF. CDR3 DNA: TGTGCCTGGATGACCGGGGCCACAACTAATGAAAAACTGTTTTTT.

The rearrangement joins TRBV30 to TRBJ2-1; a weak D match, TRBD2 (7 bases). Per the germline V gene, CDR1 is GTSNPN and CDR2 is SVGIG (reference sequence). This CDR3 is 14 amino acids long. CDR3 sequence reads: CATGGAGANNEQFF. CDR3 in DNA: TGTGCTACCGGAGGGGCGGGGGCGAACAATGAGCAGTTCTTC.

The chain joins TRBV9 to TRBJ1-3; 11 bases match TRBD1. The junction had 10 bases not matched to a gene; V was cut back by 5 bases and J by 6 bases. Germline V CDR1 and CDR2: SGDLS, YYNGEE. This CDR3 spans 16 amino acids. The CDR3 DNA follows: TGTGCCAGCAGTCCAGGACAGGGGGCGCGTGTAAACACCATATATTTT. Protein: CASSPGQGARVNTIYF.

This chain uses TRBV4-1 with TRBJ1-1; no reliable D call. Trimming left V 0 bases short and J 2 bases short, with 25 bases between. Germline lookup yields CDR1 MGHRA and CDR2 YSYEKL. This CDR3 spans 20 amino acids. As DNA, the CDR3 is TGCGCCAGCAGCCAAGAACGCCCGGGCCACACCTACTTTGATAACACTGAAGCTTTCTTT. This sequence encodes CASSQERPGHTYFDNTEAFF.

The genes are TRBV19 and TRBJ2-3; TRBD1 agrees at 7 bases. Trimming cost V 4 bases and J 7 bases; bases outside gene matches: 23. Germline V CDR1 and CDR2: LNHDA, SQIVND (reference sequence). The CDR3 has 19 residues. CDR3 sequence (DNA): TGTGCCAGTAGTAGACCCGACTCCTTAGACAGGGTTAATATTAATACGCAGTATTTT. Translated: CASSRPDSLDRVNINTQYF. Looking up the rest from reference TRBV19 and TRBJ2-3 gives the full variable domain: DGGITQSPKYLFRKEGQNVTLSCEQNLNHDAMYWYRQDPGQGLRLIYYSQIVNDFQKGDIAEGYSVSREKKESFPLTVTSAQKNPTAFYLCASSRPDSLDRVNINTQYFGPGTRLTVL.